This T cell receptor (beta chain) came from a study of beta chain features in type 1 diabetes. Study outcomes and limitations: Although PCR might favor shorter templates, it would do so equally in patients and controls.

This clone was counted a few times. Its antigen remains unidentified. The whole isolated RNA underwent reverse transcription, so sequencing captured expressed TCRB transcripts. The assay was immunoSEQ multiplex PCR, and TCRdb's table has in-frame clones only and misses some. The profile covers 130,000 to 150,000 clones, with about 10% appearing a single time and approximately 1.3% taken by the ten largest. The collection from each donor was one heparinised blood draw averaging roughly 0.12 L. Sorting with CD45RO/CCR7/CD25/CD127/CD95/CD27 yielded naive, central memory, regulatory and stem-like memory CD4+ cells. CDR1 is MNHEY and CDR2 is SVGAGI in the germline V gene. The CDR3 is 16 residues long. V was cut by 3 bases and J by 4 bases, with 17 bases left in between.

The clonotype comes from a man between 18 and 29 years old in good health. The chain has TRBV6-5 and TRBJ2-3, with a weak D call TRBD2 (7 bases). Sequencing was performed on naive CD4+ T cells from blood. The DNA for the CDR3 is TGTGCCAGCAGTTATGTCGCGCCGGGGGGCTCAGATACGCAGTATTTT. Translation: CASSYVAPGGSDTQYF.